This TCR beta chain derives from a study of monozygotic twins with inflammatory bowel disease. Findings of the study overall: Relative to healthy twins, IBD patients had fewer clonotypes in common with others, a gap that was especially apparent with disease activity.

A remark on this clonotype: Its target is not known.

UMIs that included a 6-nucleotide sample barcode were added by template switching, which took place during cDNA synthesis. TCRdb reprocessed the 5' RACE reads; each CDR3 protein has one entry and no DNA is given. The sample totals 300,000 to 350,000 distinct CDR3 sequences. Germline V gene data show CDR1 as LGHNA and CDR2 as YNFKEQ. The CDR3 has 15 amino acids. The chain is built from TRBV4-2 and TRBJ2-1. The TCR sequence derives from a human donor with ulcerative colitis or Crohn's disease, or a healthy co-twin of an affected twin (not recorded which). The sample comprised blood. The CDR3 loop reads CASSQSISFDNEQFF.